The 29 T cell receptor beta chains presented below share a single source sample, sequenced in a study of CD8+ T cells in alopecia areata (dated by TCRdb to about 2018). Pooled mouse cutaneous lymph node cells were stained for CD4, CD8alpha, NKG2D, NKG2ACE and other markers and were then sorted on a BD Influx. Library prep was done by the immunoSEQ multiplex PCR assay. RNA was extracted from all samples and reverse transcribed into cDNA as template for TCR sequencing. In its TCRdb copy, this immuneACCESS table keeps in-frame sequences only and misses some clones. Where compared with another copy, unresolved V genes explain less than half of these, and the others have no known cause. For this sample the table reports more than 250,000 clones, with no clone seen just once. The ten largest clones represent 1.2% of the sample. Material: CD4+ T cells sorted from a lymph node. The receptors here all came from a C3H/HeJ mouse with alopecia areata. These mice carry the MHC haplotype H2-k.

The table lists this clone with a few counts. Each gene name is a mouse one. The sequenced fragment ends 4 residues before the CDR3 boundary, so the rest is inferred from the germline J gene. The V gene is TRBV1, the J gene TRBJ2-7, with TRBD2 matching over 7 bases. CDR3 length equals 13 residues. After removal of 4 bases from V and 3 bases from J, the junction contained 3 bases not matched to a gene. Germline lookup yields CDR1 NSQYPW and CDR2 LRSPGD (reference sequence). The sequenced CDR3 bases are TGCACCTGCAGTGAGGACTGGTTCTAT. This gives the protein CTCSEDWFY. The CDR3 in its entirety is CTCSEDWFYEQYF. The full variable domain, with the rest looked up from reference TRBV1 and TRBJ2-7, is VTLLEQNPRWRLVPRGQAVNLRCILKNSQYPWMSWYQQDLQKQLQWLFTLRSPGDKEVKSLPGADYLATRVTDTELRLQVANMSQGRTLYCTCSEDWFYEQYFGPGTRLTVL.

Details on this clone: Genes here carry mouse names. The read terminates 4 residues ahead of where the CDR3 ends, so the germline J gene completes it. The V and J genes are TRBV19 and TRBJ2-3; possibly TRBD2 for D (7 bases). The CDR3 length is 12 residues. Per the germline V gene, CDR1 is FNHDT and CDR2 is SITEND (reference sequence). CDR3: CERGALAETLYF. Incomplete CDR3 DNA: TGTGAGCGGGGGGCGCTTGCAGAA.

Points on this clone: The listed genes are named as in mouse. The read is 3 residues too short to cover the CDR3 end, so that end is filled in from the germline J gene. This chain joins TRBV19 and TRBJ1-6; 11 bases fit TRBD1. TRBJ1-6 is an open reading frame, and its role is uncertain. Germline assignment: CDR1 FNHDT and CDR2 SITEND (reference sequence). The CDR3 is made up of 16 amino acids. With 4 bases clipped from V and 5 bases from J, the junction kept 5 bases outside the gene matches. The CDR3 region is CASSRPGQGDNSPLYF. CDR3 DNA, as far as it was read: TGTGCCAGCAGTCGTCCGGGACAGGGGGATAATTCGCCC.

With regard to this clone: Mouse gene names and germline throughout. The observed sequence ends 4 residues before the CDR3 terminus, with the missing tail filled in from the germline J gene. The gene calls are TRBV5 and TRBJ2-5; possible D gene TRBD2, 6 bases. Germline V gene data show CDR1 as LGHNA and CDR2 as YNLKQL (reference sequence). The V and J ends lost 1 base and 3 bases respectively, with 8 bases between them. The CDR3 is 14 residues long. The CDR3 bases that were read are TGTGCCAGCAGCCAAGGGGACTTTCAAGAC. Its protein is CASSQGDFQD. The complete CDR3 sequence is CASSQGDFQDTQYF.

Regarding this clone: Genes and germline are mouse. Read sequence stops 4 residues before the CDR3 end, and the germline J gene provides the missing end. Other DNA sequences from this sample encode an identical CDR3 as well. This rearrangement joins TRBV13-1 to TRBJ2-3; 7 bases map to TRBD2. This CDR3 is 15 amino acids long. The germline gives CDR1 NSHNY, CDR2 SYGAGN. The J segment lost 0 bases and the V segment lost 0 bases, leaving 1 base of the junction unmatched. CDR3 sequence reads: CASSDGGGSAETLYF. Partial CDR3 DNA: TGTGCCAGCAGTGATGGGGGGGGTAGTGCAGAA.

A word on this clone: Mouse germline and gene names are used. The CDR3 end falls 4 residues outside the read, so it is completed with the germline J gene. Other DNA sequences in the sample encode the same CDR3. The chain uses TRBV31 and TRBJ2-2, with 8 bases lining up with TRBD2. The CDR3 is 15 amino acids. In germline, CDR1 is GKSSPN, CDR2 SITVG. V shed 1 base and J 3 bases; nucleotides not matched to a gene: 4. The CDR3 protein is CAWSPLGGDTGQLYF. Partial CDR3 DNA: TGTGCCTGGAGTCCCCTGGGGGGTGACACCGGG.

This clone has more than one count but fewer than ten. The gene names given are mouse names. The read ends 4 residues before the CDR3 terminus; that terminus is restored from the germline J gene. The chain uses TRBV5 and TRBJ2-1; no reliable D call. The CDR3 consists of 14 residues. In germline, CDR1 is LGHNA, CDR2 YNLKQL (reference sequence). V lost 3 bases, J lost 0 bases, and 6 bases lay in between. Here the CDR3 reads CASSQTPNYAEQFF. The covered CDR3 bases are TGTGCCAGCAGCCAGACACCTAACTATGCT.

A remark on this clone: Gene names are the mouse ones. The read halts 4 residues ahead of the CDR3 end, with the missing end drawn from the germline J gene. The chain links TRBV5 to TRBJ2-7; 11 nucleotides align to TRBD2. The CDR3 contains 15 residues. Germline CDR1 reads LGHNA; CDR2 reads YNLKQL (reference sequence). CDR3 bases read: TGTGCCAGCAGCCAGCCGGGACTGGGGGTTTAT. It codes for CASSQPGLGVY. The entire CDR3 protein is CASSQPGLGVYEQYF.

On this clone: Gene labels here are mouse ones. The CDR3 end lies 3 residues beyond the end of the read and is filled in from the germline J gene. The rearrangement links TRBV19 to TRBJ1-6; D might be TRBD1 (5 bases). TRBJ1-6 is an open reading frame, and its role is uncertain. CDR1 FNHDT and CDR2 SITEND come from the germline V gene (reference sequence). CDR3 length: 14 amino acids. Trimming cost V 3 bases and J 7 bases, with 11 bases left between them. The sequenced part of the CDR3 DNA is TGTGCCAGCAGTACGGGGGGATGGAATTCGCCC. This gives the protein CASSTGGWNSP. The full CDR3 protein is CASSTGGWNSPLYF.

This clone was seen only a few times. Mouse names are used for the genes. The read ends 4 residues early relative to the CDR3; the germline J gene fills the gap. The chain uses TRBV12-1 and TRBJ1-2; no clear D gene. Germline-derived CDR1 and CDR2 are SGHSN and HYEKVE. Trimming took 0 bases from V and 1 from J, leaving 8 bases between them. The length of the CDR3 is 14 residues. CDR3 region: CASSLAGLNSDYTF. Incomplete CDR3 DNA: TGTGCCAGCTCTCTCGCAGGATTAAACTCC.

This clone was picked up a small number of times. Gene names denote mouse genes. The CDR3 goes on 4 residues after the read ends, and that part is filled in from the germline J gene. V usage is TRBV12-2 and J usage is TRBJ2-5; D perhaps matches TRBD1 (5 bases). The CDR3 runs to 12 residues. Germline-derived CDR1 and CDR2 are SGHLS and HYDKME. The CDR3 bases that were read are TGTGCCAGCTCCCCAGGGAATGAC. The encoded protein is CASSPGND. The complete CDR3 protein is CASSPGNDTQYF.

This clone was counted a few times. Mouse gene names apply. The read terminates 4 residues before the CDR3 end, so the remaining end is supplied by the germline J gene. The chain links TRBV31 to TRBJ2-5; D not resolved. Deletions cut 2 bases from V and 0 bases from J, with 6 bases between. The CDR3 is made up of 13 amino acids. The V gene's germline CDR1 is GKSSPN and CDR2 SITVG. The CDR3 here is CAWSSFNQDTQYF. CDR3 DNA (partial): TGTGCCTGGAGTTCATTTAACCAAGAC.

Note on this clone: The genes are named according to mouse. The read gets to within 4 residues of the CDR3 end, and the germline J gene fills in the rest. Other DNA sequences in the same sample also yield this CDR3. The genes are TRBV19 and TRBJ1-1; no firm D call. V was cut by 2 bases and J by 1 base, with 9 bases left in between. The germline gives CDR1 FNHDT, CDR2 SITEND (reference sequence). This CDR3 region has 14 residues. The CDR3 region is CASSIASANTEVFF. CDR3 DNA (partial): TGTGCCAGCAGTATTGCCAGTGCGAACACA.

In its sample, this clone was seen a few times. The gene symbols are mouse symbols. The read halts 4 residues ahead of the CDR3 end, with the missing end drawn from the germline J gene. J is TRBJ1-4 and V is TRBV19, with D maybe TRBD1 (6 bases). Germline CDR1 and CDR2: FNHDT and SITEND (reference sequence). CDR3 size: 15 residues. This CDR3 is CASSIPGGAAERLFF. The CDR3 bases that were read are TGTGCCAGCAGTATACCGGGGGGGGCTGCCGAA.

A few counts support this clone. The listed genes are named as in mouse. The missing CDR3 end, 4 residues past where the read stops, is filled in from the germline J gene. Other DNA sequences in this specimen translate into the identical CDR3. The chain combines TRBV5 with TRBJ2-2, with 10 positions matching TRBD2. Per the germline V gene, CDR1 is LGHNA and CDR2 is YNLKQL (reference sequence). The CDR3 is 15 residues long. The V and J ends lost 4 bases and 4 bases, in that order; junction bases with no gene match: 3. Partial CDR3 DNA: TGTGCCAGCAGCCCCACTGGGGGGGGCACCGGG. The encoded protein is CASSPTGGGTG. The entire CDR3 protein reads CASSPTGGGTGQLYF.

Details on this clone: These gene names are mouse names. CDR3 DNA, as far as it was read: TGTGCCAGCAGTCCGGGACTGGGGGGGCGCAGGGCT. This codes for CASSPGLGGRRA. The complete CDR3 protein is CASSPGLGGRRAEQFF. The gene calls are TRBV13-3 and TRBJ2-1; TRBD2 agrees at 14 bases. The read terminates 4 residues ahead of where the CDR3 ends, so the germline J gene completes it. Germline CDR1 reads NNHDY; CDR2 reads SYVADS. There are 16 residues in the CDR3.

Comments on this clone: Gene names are the mouse ones. The read terminates 4 residues ahead of where the CDR3 ends, so the germline J gene completes it. The chain has TRBV13-1 and TRBJ1-2; D may be TRBD1 (6 bases). V lost 3 bases, J lost 1 base, and 13 bases lay in between. The CDR3 runs 15 residues. Germline V lookup: CDR1 NSHNY, CDR2 SYGAGN. The sequenced part of the CDR3 DNA is TGTGCCAGCAGTGGAGGGGGAGGGAAAAACTCC. Protein product: CASSGGGGKNS. The complete CDR3 reads CASSGGGGKNSDYTF.

With respect to this clone: The gene symbols are mouse symbols. Coverage ceases 4 residues before the CDR3 finishes, and the germline J gene fills in the end. This chain links TRBV13-1 with TRBJ1-2; 7 positions agree with TRBD1. The length of the CDR3 is 15 residues. Germline V gene data show CDR1 as NSHNY and CDR2 as SYGAGN. V lost 2 bases, J lost 0 bases, and 4 bases stayed unmatched. CDR3 amino acids: CASSEWDSANSDYTF. CDR3 DNA, as far as it was read: TGTGCCAGCAGTGAGTGGGACAGTGCAAACTCC.

In regard to this clone: Here the gene names and germline are mouse. The read ends 4 residues before the CDR3 terminus; that terminus is restored from the germline J gene. The same CDR3 also results from other DNA sequences found in this sample. The J gene is TRBJ1-2, the V gene TRBV1; 9 bases agree with TRBD1. CDR1 and CDR2 from the germline V gene are NSQYPW and LRSPGD (reference sequence). The J segment lost 3 bases and the V segment lost 3 bases, leaving 5 bases of the junction unmatched. CDR3 length: 15 residues. The CDR3 is CTCSAEGQGDSDYTF. Incomplete CDR3 DNA: TGCACCTGCAGTGCCGAGGGACAGGGAGACTCC.

Notes on this clone: Gene names are the mouse ones. Sequencing ends 4 residues short of the CDR3 end; the germline J gene provides the rest. The same CDR3 also results from other DNA sequences found in this sample. J is TRBJ2-3 and V is TRBV13-3; D might be TRBD2 (6 bases). The germline V gene has CDR1 NNHDY and CDR2 SYVADS. V lost 2 bases and J 1 base, leaving 8 bases between the germline ends. This CDR3 has 14 residues. CDR3 amino acids: CASSDSGGAETLYF. The DNA read from the CDR3 is TGTGCCAGCAGTGACTCTGGGGGTGCAGAA.

This clone was detected only a few times. Any gene name here is a mouse gene name. This chain's CDR3 is CASGRDWGSAETLYF. CDR3 DNA (partial): TGTGCCAGCGGCCGAGACTGGGGGAGTGCAGAA. The chain has TRBV13-2 and TRBJ2-3, with 9 bases identical to TRBD2. The missing CDR3 end, 4 residues past where the read stops, is filled in from the germline J gene. CDR3 size: 15 residues. Germline assignment: CDR1 NNHNN and CDR2 SYGAGS (reference sequence). V shed 5 bases and J 0 bases; nucleotides not matched to a gene: 4.

This clone was seen more than once but under ten times. Germline and genes here are mouse. The same CDR3 is also encoded by other DNA sequences in this sample. CDR3 residues: CAWSLVWGPSAETLYF. CDR3 DNA (partial): TGTGCCTGGAGTCTAGTCTGGGGGCCTAGTGCAGAA. The chain joins TRBV31 to TRBJ2-3, with D possibly TRBD2 on 7 matching bases. Read data end 4 residues before the CDR3 end; the end is taken from the germline J gene. Germline loops: CDR1 GKSSPN, CDR2 SITVG. The V and J ends lost 0 bases and 0 bases respectively, with 13 bases between them. This CDR3 is 16 amino acids long.

This clone was seen a few times. These gene names are mouse names. Read coverage stops 4 residues before the CDR3 terminus; the germline J gene supplies the remainder. This CDR3 is also generated by other DNA sequences in the sample. The chain employs TRBV5 and TRBJ2-1; D unresolved. The V gene's germline CDR1 is LGHNA and CDR2 YNLKQL (reference sequence). The V and J ends lost 0 bases and 4 bases respectively, with 7 bases between them. This CDR3 comprises 14 residues. This CDR3 is CASSQDPSYAEQFF. The sequenced CDR3 bases are TGTGCCAGCAGCCAAGATCCCAGTTATGCT.

This clone has just a few counts. Germline and genes here are mouse. The sample has other DNA sequences that encode this CDR3 too. The CDR3 bases that were read are TGTGCCAGCAGCCAAGTCAGGGGCAACACCGGG. Its protein product is CASSQVRGNTG. The whole CDR3 region reads CASSQVRGNTGQLYF. The gene calls are TRBV5 and TRBJ2-2; possible D gene TRBD1, 6 bases. The CDR3 end falls 4 residues outside the read, so it is completed with the germline J gene. The length of the CDR3 is 15 residues. Trimming removed 1 base from V and 2 bases from J, with 8 bases in between. The germline V gene has CDR1 LGHNA and CDR2 YNLKQL (reference sequence).

In the case of this clone: A much larger clonotype is one base distant, so this may be a read error. Mouse gene names apply. The missing CDR3 end, 4 residues past where the read stops, is filled in from the germline J gene. Other nucleotide sequences in the sample specify the same CDR3. The genes are TRBV13-1 and TRBJ2-3, with D possibly TRBD1 on 6 matching bases. The CDR3 consists of 14 residues. Germline CDR1 is NSHNY and CDR2 is SYGAGN. The ends were cut back, 5 bases at V and 0 bases at J, with 10 bases in the middle. CDR3 amino acids: CASSGDNSAETLYF. CDR3 DNA, as far as it was read: TGTGCCAGCAGCGGGGACAATAGTGCAGAA.

This clone was seen more than once but under ten times. Gene names and germline match the mouse. The CDR3 extends 4 residues past the end of the read, so its final part is completed from the germline J gene. The chain carries TRBV24 and TRBJ2-1; 9 bases align to TRBD2. V was pared by 6 bases and J by 4 bases, with 4 bases of the junction left unmatched. The V gene's germline CDR1 is KGHTA and CDR2 FRNEEI. This CDR3 has 14 residues. The CDR3 region is CASSRLGAYAEQFF. CDR3 bases read: TGTGCCAGCAGCCGACTGGGGGCGTATGCT.

There are a few counts of this clone. Mouse germline and gene names are used. The sequenced fragment ends 4 residues before the CDR3 boundary, so the rest is inferred from the germline J gene. In the same sample, other DNA sequences code for this CDR3. V gene TRBV19 combines with J gene TRBJ2-2, with D perhaps matching TRBD1 (6 bases). Looked up from germline, CDR1 is FNHDT and CDR2 is SITEND (reference sequence). The CDR3 runs to 14 residues. V was shortened by 3 bases and J by 1 base, with 7 bases between the two germline ends. The CDR3 protein is CASSRQENTGQLYF. The CDR3 bases that were read are TGTGCCAGCAGTAGACAGGAAAACACCGGG.

About this clone: The gene names given are mouse names. Coverage ceases 4 residues before the CDR3 finishes, and the germline J gene fills in the end. The identical CDR3 is also encoded by other nucleotide sequences in the sample. The chain joins TRBV19 to TRBJ2-1; weak D call: TRBD2 (6 bases). V was pared by 6 bases and J by 0 bases, with 7 bases between. Germline CDR1 is FNHDT and CDR2 is SITEND (reference sequence). The length of the CDR3 is 13 residues. The part of the CDR3 DNA that was read is TGTGCCAGCAAACTGGGTAACTATGCT. Translated: CASKLGNYA. The whole CDR3 protein reads CASKLGNYAEQFF.

This clone has more than one count but fewer than ten. Gene and germline names: mouse. The CDR3 end is not reached by the read, which stops 3 residues before it; the germline J gene fills it in. The chain uses TRBV13-2 and TRBJ1-6; 7 bases agree with TRBD1. TRBJ1-6 is sorted into the ORF group, with uncertain function. The CDR3 length is 16 residues. The junction had 2 bases not matched to a gene; V was cut back by 0 bases and J by 2 bases. Germline V lookup: CDR1 NNHNN, CDR2 SYGAGS (reference sequence). CDR3: CASGDEGAPYNSPLYF. The part of the CDR3 DNA that was read is TGTGCCAGCGGTGATGAGGGGGCTCCCTATAATTCGCCC.